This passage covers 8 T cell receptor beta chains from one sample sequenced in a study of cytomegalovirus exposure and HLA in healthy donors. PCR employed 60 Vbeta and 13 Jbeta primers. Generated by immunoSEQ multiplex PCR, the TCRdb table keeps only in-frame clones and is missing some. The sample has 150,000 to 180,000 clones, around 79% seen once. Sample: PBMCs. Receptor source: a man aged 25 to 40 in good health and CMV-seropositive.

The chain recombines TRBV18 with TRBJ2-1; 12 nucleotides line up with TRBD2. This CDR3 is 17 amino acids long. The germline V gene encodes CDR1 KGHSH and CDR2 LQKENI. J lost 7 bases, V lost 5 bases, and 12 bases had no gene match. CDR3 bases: TGTGCCAGCTCAGCTGTCTTGACTAGCGGGAGAGGGAATGAGCAGTTCTTC. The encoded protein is CASSAVLTSGRGNEQFF.

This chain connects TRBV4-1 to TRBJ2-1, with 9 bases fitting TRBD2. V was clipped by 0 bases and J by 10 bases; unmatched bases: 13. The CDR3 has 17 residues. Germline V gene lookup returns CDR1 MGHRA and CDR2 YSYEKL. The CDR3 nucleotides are TGCGCCAGCAGCCAAGAGCTGACTAGCGGCCGATCTCAGGAGCAGTTCTTC. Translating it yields CASSQELTSGRSQEQFF.

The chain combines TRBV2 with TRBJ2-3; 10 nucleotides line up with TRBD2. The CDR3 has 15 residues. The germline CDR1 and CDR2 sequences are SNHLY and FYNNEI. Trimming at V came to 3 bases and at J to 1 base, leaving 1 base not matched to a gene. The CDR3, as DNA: TGTGCCAGCAGTGAGGGGACTAGCGGCACAGATACGCAGTATTTT. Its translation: CASSEGTSGTDTQYF.

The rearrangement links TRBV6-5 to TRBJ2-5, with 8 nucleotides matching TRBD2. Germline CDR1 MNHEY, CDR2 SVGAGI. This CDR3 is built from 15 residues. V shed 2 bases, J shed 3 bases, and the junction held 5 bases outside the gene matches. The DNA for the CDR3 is TGTGCCAGCAGTTACGGGACGGGGGGGAAAGAGACCCAGTACTTC. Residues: CASSYGTGGKETQYF.

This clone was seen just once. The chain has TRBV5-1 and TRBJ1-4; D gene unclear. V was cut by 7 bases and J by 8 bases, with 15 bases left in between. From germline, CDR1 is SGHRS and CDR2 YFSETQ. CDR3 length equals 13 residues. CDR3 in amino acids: CASRSTFGEKLFF. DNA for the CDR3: TGCGCCAGCCGGAGTACTTTTGGAGAAAAACTGTTTTTT.

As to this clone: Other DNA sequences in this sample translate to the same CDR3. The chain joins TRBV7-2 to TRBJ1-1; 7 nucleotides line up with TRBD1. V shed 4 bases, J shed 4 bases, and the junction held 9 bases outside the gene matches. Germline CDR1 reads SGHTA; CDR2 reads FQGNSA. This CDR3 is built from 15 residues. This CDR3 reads CASSSTRDSFTEAFF. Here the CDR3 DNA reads TGTGCCAGCAGCTCTACCCGGGACAGCTTCACTGAAGCTTTCTTT.

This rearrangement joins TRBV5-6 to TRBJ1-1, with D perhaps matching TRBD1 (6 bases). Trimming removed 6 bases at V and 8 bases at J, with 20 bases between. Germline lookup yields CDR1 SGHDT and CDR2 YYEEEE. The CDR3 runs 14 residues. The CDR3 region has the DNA TGTGCCAGCACGGAGAAACCACAGGGATTCGAAGCTTTCTTT. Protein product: CASTEKPQGFEAFF.

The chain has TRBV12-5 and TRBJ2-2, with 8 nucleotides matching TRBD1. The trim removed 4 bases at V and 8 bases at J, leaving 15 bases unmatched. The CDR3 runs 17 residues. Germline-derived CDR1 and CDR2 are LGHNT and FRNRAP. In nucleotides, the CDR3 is TGTGCTAGTGGTTACGGGGACAGGAATTATCTTTATGGGGAGCTGTTTTTT. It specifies CASGYGDRNYLYGELFF. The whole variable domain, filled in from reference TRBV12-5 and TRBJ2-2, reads DARVTQTPRHKVTEMGQEVTMRCQPILGHNTVFWYRQTMMQGLELLAYFRNRAPLDDSGMPKDRFSAEMPDATLATLKIQPSEPRDSAVYFCASGYGDRNYLYGELFFGEGSRLTVL.